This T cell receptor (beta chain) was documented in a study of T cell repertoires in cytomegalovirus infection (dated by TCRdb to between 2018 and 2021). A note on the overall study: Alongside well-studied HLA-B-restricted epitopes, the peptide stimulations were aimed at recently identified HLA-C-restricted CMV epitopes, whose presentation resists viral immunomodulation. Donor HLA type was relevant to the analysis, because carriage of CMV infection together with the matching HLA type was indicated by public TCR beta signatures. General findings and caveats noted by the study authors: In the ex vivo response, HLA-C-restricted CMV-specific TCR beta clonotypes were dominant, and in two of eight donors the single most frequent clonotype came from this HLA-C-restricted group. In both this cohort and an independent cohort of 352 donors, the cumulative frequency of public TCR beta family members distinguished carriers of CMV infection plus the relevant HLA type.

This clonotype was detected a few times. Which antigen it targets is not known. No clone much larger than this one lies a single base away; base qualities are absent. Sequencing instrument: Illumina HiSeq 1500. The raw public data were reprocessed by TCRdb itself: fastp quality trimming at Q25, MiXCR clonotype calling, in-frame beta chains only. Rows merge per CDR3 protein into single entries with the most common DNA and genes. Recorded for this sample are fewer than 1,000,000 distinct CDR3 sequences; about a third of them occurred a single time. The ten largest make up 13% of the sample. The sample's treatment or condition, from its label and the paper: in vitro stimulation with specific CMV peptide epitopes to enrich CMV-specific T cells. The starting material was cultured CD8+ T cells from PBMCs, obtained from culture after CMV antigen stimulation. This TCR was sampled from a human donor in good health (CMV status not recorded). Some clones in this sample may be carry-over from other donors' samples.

The CDR3 region reads CASAQRTYEQYF. The nucleotide sequence is TGTGCCAGCGCCCAAAGAACCTACGAGCAGTACTTC. The chain joins TRBV6-2 or TRBV6-3 to TRBJ2-7; the D gene assignment is ambiguous. V is cut by 8 bases and J by 2 bases, and the space between the germline ends is 10 bases. The germline V gene specifies MNHEY as CDR1 and SVGEGT as CDR2. The CDR3 runs 12 residues from the cysteine to the phenylalanine. Here the CDR3 DNA is all that survives: 36 bases in frame from base 1.